Following are 31 T cell receptor beta chains from one sample sequenced in a study of T cell repertoires in cytomegalovirus infection. MiXCR, applied by TCRdb to the reads, yields one record per CDR3 protein. The table shows about 530,000 distinct CDR3 sequences, with around a quarter occurring only once. The sample was PBMCs. These TCRs come from a human donor in good health (CMV status not recorded). Some clones in this sample may be carry-over from other donors' samples.

This clonotype was recorded at least ten times. CDR3 sequence reads: CASRPTSGSYNEQFF. In nucleotides, the CDR3 is TGTGCCAGCAGACCTACTAGCGGGAGTTACAATGAGCAGTTCTTC. The rearrangement links TRBV12-3 or TRBV12-4 to TRBJ2-1; 11 nucleotides line up with TRBD2. V trimming: 6 bases; J trimming: 4 bases; junction bases outside the gene matches: 5. CDR3 length equals 15 residues.

The chain carries TRBV11-3 and TRBJ2-5, with D perhaps TRBD1 (6 bases). Trimming took off 0 bases at V and 5 bases at J, with 13 bases between the two ends. There are 15 residues in the CDR3. Looked up from germline, CDR1 is SGHNT and CDR2 is YENEEA. The CDR3 sequence: CASSLEARGMETQYF. The CDR3 nucleotides are TGTGCCAGCAGCTTAGAGGCCAGGGGAATGGAGACCCAGTACTTC.

The chain couples TRBV27 to TRBJ1-1; no firm D call. This CDR3 contains 15 residues. The V and J ends lost 5 bases and 3 bases respectively, with 16 bases between them. Germline assignment: CDR1 MNHEY and CDR2 SMNVEV (reference sequence). CDR3 coding DNA: TGTGCCAGCAGTCCCAAGGCGGTTAGCTACACTGAAGCTTTCTTT. Translated, it gives CASSPKAVSYTEAFF.

The V call is TRBV7-9, the J call TRBJ2-5, with a possible D match to TRBD2 (5 bases). Germline V gene sequence: CDR1 SEHNR, CDR2 FQNEAQ (reference sequence). The CDR3 covers 14 residues. With 1 base removed from V and 3 bases from J, the gap between germline ends came to 9 bases. The CDR3 loop is CASSLVSAKETQYF. The CDR3 coding sequence is TGTGCCAGCAGCTTAGTTAGCGCCAAAGAGACCCAGTACTTC.

The V call is TRBV14, the J call TRBJ2-1; D is possibly TRBD2 (6 bases). Germline V gives CDR1 SGHDN, CDR2 FVKESK. With 5 bases removed from V and 7 bases from J, the gap between germline ends came to 15 bases. This CDR3 is built from 14 residues. The CDR3 spells CASSVTGTANEQFF. CDR3 bases: TGTGCCAGCAGCGTTACCGGGACTGCAAATGAGCAGTTCTTC. Full variable domain (rest looked up from reference TRBV14 and TRBJ2-1): EAGVTQFPSHSVIEKGQTVTLRCDPISGHDNLYWYRRVMGKEIKFLLHFVKESKQDESGMPNNRFLAERTGGTYSTLKVQPAELEDSGVYFCASSVTGTANEQFFGPGTRLTVL.

J is TRBJ1-2 and V is TRBV7-9; 7 bases line up with TRBD1. CDR1 SEHNR and CDR2 FQNEAQ come from the germline V gene (reference sequence). Trimming at V came to 0 bases and at J to 0 bases, leaving 4 bases not matched to a gene. The CDR3 totals 16 residues. CDR3 residues: CASSLATGRANYGYTF. In DNA form, the CDR3 reads TGTGCCAGCAGCTTAGCGACAGGGAGGGCTAACTATGGCTACACCTTC.

The chain is built from TRBV5-1 and TRBJ2-5, with TRBD1 matching 10 bases. V was clipped by 6 bases and J by 4 bases; unmatched bases: 6. The CDR3 consists of 14 residues. Germline-derived CDR1 and CDR2 are SGHRS and YFSETQ. The CDR3 protein is CASKSTGGGETQYF. CDR3 nucleotide sequence: TGCGCCAGCAAGTCGACAGGGGGCGGAGAGACCCAGTACTTC.

V usage is TRBV19 and J usage is TRBJ2-1, with D possibly matching TRBD2 (5 bases). The germline V and J ends were trimmed by 1 base and 0 bases, with 10 bases remaining between them. This CDR3 contains 16 residues. In germline, CDR1 is LNHDA, CDR2 SQIVND (reference sequence). The DNA for the CDR3 is TGTGCCAGTAGTATAGTCCCGGGGTCCTCCTACAATGAGCAGTTCTTC. Translating it yields CASSIVPGSSYNEQFF.

The rearrangement links TRBV4-3 to TRBJ2-2; D is undetermined. The CDR3 has 18 residues. Trimming removed 0 bases from V and 0 bases from J, with 14 bases in between. Germline V lookup: CDR1 LGHNA, CDR2 YSLEER. The CDR3 bases are TGCGCCAGCAGCCAAGACCTAATATACACTGCGAACACCGGGGAGCTGTTTTTT. It codes for CASSQDLIYTANTGELFF.

The CDR3 here is CASSAGTVIGAGYTF. As DNA, the CDR3 is TGTGCCAGCTCAGCCGGGACCGTCATCGGTGCTGGCTACACCTTC. The chain links TRBV18 to TRBJ1-2; a weak D match, TRBD1 (5 bases). This CDR3 contains 15 residues. Trimming removed 5 bases from V and 7 bases from J, with 20 bases in between. Germline V lookup: CDR1 KGHSH, CDR2 LQKENI.

CDR3 loop: CASSRPTGEDTEAFF. The CDR3 nucleotides read TGTGCCAGCAGTCGACCGACAGGGGAGGACACTGAAGCTTTCTTT. The chain joins TRBV6-6 to TRBJ1-1, with 8 nucleotides matching TRBD1. V was pared by 5 bases and J by 3 bases, with 8 bases of the junction left unmatched. Germline loops: CDR1 MNHNY, CDR2 SVGAGI (reference sequence). The CDR3 is 15 amino acids.

This clonotype was observed many times. The genes are TRBV7-2 and TRBJ1-5; D is possibly TRBD1 (6 bases). Trimming took 3 bases from V and 0 from J, leaving 24 bases between them. The CDR3 totals 20 residues. CDR1 and CDR2 (germline): SGHTA, FQGNSA. CDR3 sequence: CASSLTGPGSADYSNQPQHF. The CDR3, as DNA: TGTGCCAGCAGCTTGACAGGACCGGGGTCAGCGGATTATAGCAATCAGCCCCAGCATTTT.

This chain joins TRBV6-2 or TRBV6-3 and TRBJ2-1; D is unclear. The CDR3 consists of 14 residues. Germline CDR1 reads MNHEY; CDR2 reads SVGEGT. V dropped 5 bases and J dropped 10 bases, with 18 bases sitting between them. As DNA, the CDR3 is TGTGCCAGCAGTCCAGTGTATAATGCGTACGAGCAGTTCTTC. Translating it yields CASSPVYNAYEQFF.

The CDR3 region is CASSHRTGGYEQYF. The DNA for the CDR3 is TGTGCCAGCAGCCATAGGACAGGGGGCTACGAGCAGTACTTC. V and J are TRBV7-9 and TRBJ2-7; 10 nucleotides match TRBD1. The germline V gene has CDR1 SEHNR and CDR2 FQNEAQ (reference sequence). J was trimmed by 3 bases and V by 5 bases; bases with no gene match: 4. This CDR3 is built from 14 residues.

This clonotype was counted between two and nine times. The gene calls are TRBV27 and TRBJ2-2; 10 nucleotides line up with TRBD2. Germline V gene data show CDR1 as MNHEY and CDR2 as SMNVEV (reference sequence). The ends lost 2 bases at V and 3 bases at J; junction bases unmatched: 3. This CDR3 has 16 residues. The CDR3 sequence is CASSLGLAGDTGELFF. As DNA, the CDR3 is TGTGCCAGCAGTTTAGGGCTAGCGGGGGACACCGGGGAGCTGTTTTTT.

This clonotype was picked up many times. V is TRBV7-8 and J is TRBJ2-1; 7 nucleotides align to TRBD2. The CDR3 is made up of 17 amino acids. Germline-derived CDR1 and CDR2 are SGHVS and FQNEAQ. V dropped 4 bases and J dropped 0; count of bases not matched to a gene: 9. CDR3 protein: CASSSSRGGSSYNEQFF. For the CDR3, the DNA is TGTGCCAGCAGCTCGTCTCGTGGCGGGAGCTCCTACAATGAGCAGTTCTTC.

J is TRBJ2-3 and V is TRBV7-9, with TRBD1 matching 8 bases. J lost 6 bases, V lost 4 bases, and 3 bases had no gene match. This CDR3 is 13 amino acids long. Germline V gene lookup returns CDR1 SEHNR and CDR2 FQNEAQ (reference sequence). CDR3 DNA: TGTGCCAGCAGCTCAGGGGGCGCGGATACGCAGTATTTT. Its protein product is CASSSGGADTQYF.

The chain joins TRBV4-1 to TRBJ2-1, with 8 bases that match TRBD2. CDR1 is MGHRA and CDR2 is YSYEKL in the germline V gene. V was pared by 4 bases and J by 7 bases, with 6 bases of the junction left unmatched. The CDR3 sequence is 14 residues long. The CDR3 spells CASSPPGLGNEQFF. CDR3 DNA: TGCGCCAGCAGCCCACCGGGACTAGGAAATGAGCAGTTCTTC.

A remark on this clonotype: This CDR3 is missing its conserved last phenylalanine or tryptophan, likely due to a read error. The DNA is left out, because the CDR3 cannot be placed on it with certainty; the CDR3 is given as TCRdb lists it. The chain has TRBV2 and TRBJ1-2; the table names TRBD1, a call not compared with the DNA. In germline, CDR1 is SNHLY, CDR2 FYNNEI. With termini counted, the CDR3 has 11 amino acids. The CDR3 here is CASSGSGLRWY.

The chain has TRBV28 and TRBJ2-7; 9 bases fit TRBD2. This CDR3 contains 16 residues. Looked up from germline, CDR1 is MDHEN and CDR2 is SYDVKM. The ends lost 7 bases at V and 1 base at J; junction bases unmatched: 11. The CDR3 sequence: CASTHPGLASSYEQYF. CDR3 DNA: TGTGCCAGCACCCATCCCGGACTAGCGTCTTCCTACGAGCAGTACTTC. Based on the CDR3 plus reference TRBV28 and TRBJ2-7, the full variable domain is DVKVTQSSRYLVKRTGEKVFLECVQDMDHENMFWYRQDPGLGLRLIYFSYDVKMKEKGDIPEGYSVSREKKERFSLILESASTNQTSMYLCASTHPGLASSYEQYFGPGTRLTVT.

This clonotype has more than one count but fewer than ten. The genes are TRBV28 and TRBJ2-7; tentatively, D is TRBD1 (5 bases). Germline CDR1 and CDR2: MDHEN and SYDVKM. V lost 4 bases and J 4 bases, leaving 17 bases between the germline ends. This CDR3 has 15 residues. CDR3: CASSSGLRTKYEQYV. The CDR3 DNA reads as TGTGCCAGCAGTTCAGGGCTCCGGACCAAATACGAGCAGTACGTC.

This clonotype was counted between two and nine times. The gene calls are TRBV24-1 and TRBJ2-1, with D hard to call. V dropped 0 bases and J dropped 6 bases, with 5 bases sitting between them. Germline V gene lookup returns CDR1 KGHDR and CDR2 SFDVKD. There are 13 residues in the CDR3. CDR3 amino acids: CATSDLSVNEQFF. Written as DNA, the CDR3 is TGTGCCACCAGTGATTTGTCCGTCAATGAGCAGTTCTTC.

This clonotype was detected a few times. The chain employs TRBV7-9 and TRBJ2-1; 13 nucleotides match TRBD2. CDR1 is SEHNR, CDR2 FQNEAQ, per germline (reference sequence). V shed 7 bases, J shed 15 bases, and the junction held 9 bases outside the gene matches. The CDR3 sequence is 13 residues long. In nucleotides, the CDR3 is TGTGCCAGCACCTCACTAGCGGGAGGGGATCGGTTCTTC. The encoded protein is CASTSLAGGDRFF.

The gene calls are TRBV28 and TRBJ1-5; possible D gene TRBD1, 5 bases. Trimming took off 5 bases at V and 3 bases at J, with 11 bases between the two ends. This CDR3 is built from 14 residues. Germline CDR1 and CDR2: MDHEN and SYDVKM. The DNA of the CDR3 is TGTGCCAGCAGTCTTTGGGGCTTCAATCAGCCCCAGCATTTT. It is translated as CASSLWGFNQPQHF.

This chain joins TRBV5-5 and TRBJ1-5; D remains ambiguous. The germline V and J ends were trimmed by 2 bases and 7 bases, with 7 bases remaining between them. Germline CDR1 and CDR2: SGHKS and YYEKEE (reference sequence). CDR3 length equals 12 residues. CDR3 sequence reads: CASSFDLQPQHF. As DNA, the CDR3 is TGTGCCAGCAGCTTTGACTTGCAGCCCCAGCATTTT.

There are many counts of this clonotype. J is TRBJ2-3 and V is TRBV7-6, with D perhaps TRBD2 (5 bases). Germline V lookup: CDR1 SGHVS, CDR2 FNYEAQ. The V and J ends lost 1 base and 6 bases respectively, with 11 bases between them. The CDR3 contains 14 residues. The CDR3 loop is CASSLGVASDTQYF. CDR3 DNA: TGTGCCAGCAGCTTAGGGGTAGCGTCGGATACGCAGTATTTT.

This chain uses TRBV7-6 with TRBJ2-1; D call uncertain. Germline V gene sequence: CDR1 SGHVS, CDR2 FNYEAQ. This CDR3 comprises 12 residues. The V end lost 5 bases, the J end lost 9 bases, and 11 bases lay between the germline ends. CDR3 residues: CASSLPLGEQFF. Here the CDR3 DNA reads TGTGCCAGCAGCCTACCGCTCGGTGAGCAGTTCTTC.

In its sample, this clonotype was seen a few times. The chain links TRBV7-7 to TRBJ2-5; D possibly corresponds to TRBD1 (6 bases). V gave up 5 bases and J gave up 2 bases, with 15 bases separating them. The CDR3 covers 15 residues. CDR1 and CDR2 (germline): SSHAT, FNYEAQ (reference sequence). The CDR3 nucleotides are TGTGCCAGCAGCCGCCGAGGGGGAGCGCAAGAGACCCAGTACTTC. This translates into CASSRRGGAQETQYF.

This clonotype was seen repeatedly, ten times or more. The chain carries TRBV11-2 and TRBJ2-1; perhaps TRBD1 as D (5 bases). This CDR3 spans 13 amino acids. The germline gives CDR1 SGHAT, CDR2 FQNNGV. V was trimmed by 0 bases and J by 6 bases, leaving 6 bases between them. CDR3 nucleotides: TGTGCCAGCAGCTTAGACAGGGCCAATGAGCAGTTCTTC. It yields the protein CASSLDRANEQFF.

V is TRBV23-1 and J is TRBJ2-2; D may be TRBD1 (5 bases). Being an ORF, TRBV23-1 has a function that is uncertain. CDR3 length: 15 amino acids. The V gene lost 3 bases and the J gene lost 6 bases, with 14 bases spanning the gap. CDR3 nucleotides: TGCGCCAGCAGTCAGCCCAGGGATTTCCCCGGGGAGCTGTTTTTT. This encodes CASSQPRDFPGELFF.

This clonotype was recorded a few times. The rearrangement links TRBV12-3 or TRBV12-4 to TRBJ1-1; no reliable D call. Trimming shortened V by 6 bases and J by 4 bases, and 12 bases separated the two germline ends. The CDR3 consists of 13 residues. CDR3 in amino acids: CASSTEWSTEAFF. The CDR3 nucleotides read TGTGCCAGCAGCACCGAATGGAGCACTGAAGCTTTCTTT.